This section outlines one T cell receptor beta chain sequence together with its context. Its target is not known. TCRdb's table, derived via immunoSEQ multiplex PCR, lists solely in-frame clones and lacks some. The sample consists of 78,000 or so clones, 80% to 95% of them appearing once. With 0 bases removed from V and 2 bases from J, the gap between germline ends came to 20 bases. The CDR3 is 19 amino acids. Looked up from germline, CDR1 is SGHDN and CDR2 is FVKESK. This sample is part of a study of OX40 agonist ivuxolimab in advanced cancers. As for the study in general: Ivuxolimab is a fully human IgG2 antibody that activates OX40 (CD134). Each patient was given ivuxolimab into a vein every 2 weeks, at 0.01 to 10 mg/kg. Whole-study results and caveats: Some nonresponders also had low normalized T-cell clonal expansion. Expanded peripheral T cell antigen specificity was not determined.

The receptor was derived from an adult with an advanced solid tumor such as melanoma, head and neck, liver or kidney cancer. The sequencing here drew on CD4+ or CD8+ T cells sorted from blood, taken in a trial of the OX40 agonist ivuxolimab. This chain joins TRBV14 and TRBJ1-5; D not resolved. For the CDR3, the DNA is TGTGCCAGCAGCCAAGATGAGTATATCTGGGTTTTTTGCAATCAGCCCCAGCATTTT. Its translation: CASSQDEYIWVFCNQPQHF.